These 12 T cell receptor beta chains share one sample of origin, sequenced in a study of Graves' ophthalmopathy and Graves' hyperthyroidism. From RNA, the CDR3 regions of TCR beta chains were amplified and sequenced. The authors performed first-round RT-PCR with HTBI primers and then a second-round multiplex PCR. TCRdb reanalysed the multiplex PCR reads using MiXCR and keeps one entry per CDR3 protein. The table shows approximately 500,000 distinct CDR3 sequences, with under 15% occurring only once. The sample comprised blood. The receptors derive from a woman in her 30s with Graves' ophthalmopathy.

This clonotype was counted at least ten times. The chain recombines TRBV29-1 with TRBJ2-7; 8 bases are shared with TRBD2. Looked up from germline, CDR1 is SQVTM and CDR2 is ANQGSEA. This CDR3 is built from 14 residues. V lost 4 bases and J lost 6; bases outside the gene matches: 11. CDR3 coding DNA: TGCAGCGTTGTGGGGCCGGGGGGGATCGGCGAGCAGTACTTC. Translated: CSVVGPGGIGEQYF.

In this sample, this clonotype turned up many times. The chain combines TRBV6-5 with TRBJ1-1, with 10 bases lining up with TRBD1. The junction had 2 bases not matched to a gene; V was cut back by 0 bases and J by 4 bases. This CDR3 spans 15 amino acids. Germline V gene lookup returns CDR1 MNHEY and CDR2 SVGAGI. In DNA form, the CDR3 reads TGTGCCAGCAGTTACTCGGACAGGGGGGTCACTGAAGCTTTCTTT. This sequence encodes CASSYSDRGVTEAFF.

Ten or more counts support this clonotype. In nucleotides, the CDR3 is TGCGCCAGCAGCTCCCAGGGGGTGTACGGGGAGCTGTTTTTT. Protein product: CASSSQGVYGELFF. This sequence joins TRBV5-1 and TRBJ2-2; TRBD1 matches 7 bases. The CDR3 sequence is 14 residues long. After removal of 3 bases from V and 7 bases from J, the junction contained 6 bases not matched to a gene. The germline V gene encodes CDR1 SGHRS and CDR2 YFSETQ.

This chain joins TRBV12-3 or TRBV12-4 and TRBJ1-1, with TRBD1 as a possible D gene (6 bases). This CDR3 is 14 amino acids long. V gave up 8 bases and J gave up 1 base, with 14 bases separating them. The chain's CDR3 is CASGIHRENTEAFF. As DNA, the CDR3 is TGTGCCAGCGGGATACACAGGGAGAACACTGAAGCTTTCTTT.

This clonotype was counted at least ten times. This chain links TRBV11-2 with TRBJ2-7, with 8 bases that match TRBD2. Trimming removed 1 base from V and 5 bases from J; junction bases left unmatched: 10. Germline assignment: CDR1 SGHAT and CDR2 FQNNGV. There are 16 residues in the CDR3. The CDR3 sequence is CASSLGFVAAGDEQYF. CDR3 bases: TGTGCCAGCAGCTTAGGATTCGTTGCAGCGGGGGACGAGCAGTACTTC.

Note on this clonotype: A clone one base away is much larger, so this may be a read error. This chain's CDR3 is CAFSPDRDTEACF. DNA for the CDR3: TGTGCCTTTTCTCCGGACAGGGACACTGAAGCTTGCTTT. The V call is TRBV30, the J call TRBJ1-1, with 8 positions matching TRBD1. The CDR3 has 13 amino acids. Germline CDR1 reads GTSNPN; CDR2 reads SVGIG (reference sequence).

A few counts support this clonotype. This rearrangement joins TRBV27 to TRBJ2-5; 7 nucleotides align to TRBD1. Germline values: CDR1 MNHEY, CDR2 SMNVEV (reference sequence). V lost 5 bases to trimming and J lost 5 bases; unmatched junction nucleotides: 11. This CDR3 is built from 15 residues. The DNA of the CDR3 is TGTGCCAGCAGTGCTAGAGACTACAGGGGTGAGACCCAGTACTTC. Translating gives CASSARDYRGETQYF.

This clonotype was detected ten times or more. The chain combines TRBV19 with TRBJ2-7; the D is unclear. The CDR3 consists of 14 residues. The germline V gene encodes CDR1 LNHDA and CDR2 SQIVND (reference sequence). The V gene lost 1 base and the J gene lost 0 bases, with 7 bases spanning the gap. The CDR3 coding sequence is TGTGCCAGTAGTATAGCTCCGAGCTCCTACGAGCAGTACTTC. Translated: CASSIAPSSYEQYF.

This clonotype has a count of ten or more. The rearrangement links TRBV4-2 to TRBJ2-2; TRBD1 aligns across 9 bases. J gave up 3 bases and V 5 bases, and 10 bases lay outside the gene matches. The CDR3 totals 17 residues. Germline-derived CDR1 and CDR2 are LGHNA and YNFKEQ. CDR3 in amino acids: CASSKKRTGEDTGELFF. The DNA for the CDR3 is TGTGCCAGCAGCAAGAAACGGACAGGGGAGGACACCGGGGAGCTGTTTTTT.

The V and J genes are TRBV20-1 and TRBJ2-2; TRBD1 is a possible D gene (5 bases). CDR3 size: 15 residues. Trimming shortened V by 1 base and J by 3 bases, and 12 bases separated the two germline ends. The germline V gene has CDR1 DFQATT and CDR2 SNEGSKA (reference sequence). Here the CDR3 reads CSARGLQGDTGELFF. CDR3 nucleotide sequence: TGCAGTGCTAGAGGCCTCCAGGGTGACACCGGGGAGCTGTTTTTT.

This clonotype appeared many times. The J gene is TRBJ1-2, the V gene TRBV4-1; D unclear. With 0 bases removed from V and 4 bases from J, the gap between germline ends came to 9 bases. The CDR3 is 14 amino acids. Germline CDR1 reads MGHRA; CDR2 reads YSYEKL. The CDR3, as DNA: TGCGCCAGCAGCCAAGAAGTCCAGACCTATGGCTACACCTTC. It yields the protein CASSQEVQTYGYTF.

The table lists this clonotype with many counts. V usage is TRBV25-1 and J usage is TRBJ2-2; no firm D call. V lost 3 bases and J 0 bases, leaving 8 bases between the germline ends. The germline CDR1 and CDR2 sequences are MGHDK and SYGVNS. The CDR3 contains 15 residues. The CDR3 DNA is TGTGCCAGCAGTGAGGGCATGGCGAACACCGGGGAGCTGTTTTTT. Amino acids: CASSEGMANTGELFF.